The 18 T cell receptor beta chains below were found in one sample sequenced in a study of CD8 T cells in Susac syndrome. When the RNA was reverse transcribed, random hexamers were used with an input of roughly 0.45 to 1 ug. TCRdb itself ran the immunoSEQ multiplex PCR reads through MiXCR, one entry per CDR3 protein. The table has more than 95,000 distinct CDR3 sequences, 90% to 95% seen once. Material for sequencing was CD4+ T cells from PBMCs. All receptors derive from a human donor with multiple sclerosis.

The chain uses TRBV23-1 and TRBJ1-2; possibly TRBD1 for D (5 bases). TRBV23-1 is given ORF status, its function remaining uncertain. With 0 bases removed from V and 3 bases from J, the gap between germline ends came to 14 bases. The CDR3 length is 16 residues. In DNA, the CDR3 is TGCGCCAGCAGTCAATCGATGCAGGGAGCGGACTATGGCTACACCTTC. Its protein is CASSQSMQGADYGYTF.

This clonotype is a singleton in its sample. This chain connects TRBV6-5 to TRBJ2-7; a possible D gene is TRBD1 (5 bases). The CDR3 sequence is 11 residues long. The germline V gene has CDR1 MNHEY and CDR2 SVGAGI. Between the trimmed V and J ends, which lost 6 bases and 3 bases, there was a span of 6 bases. In DNA form, the CDR3 reads TGTGCCAGCAGCAGGGACTACGAGCAGTACTTC. Its protein is CASSRDYEQYF.

This chain uses TRBV5-1 with TRBJ2-2, with 10 bases matching TRBD1. Germline V gives CDR1 SGHRS, CDR2 YFSETQ. The CDR3 length is 14 residues. The J segment lost 6 bases and the V segment lost 5 bases, leaving 4 bases of the junction unmatched. The CDR3: CASRTGGAAGELFF. The CDR3 region has the DNA TGCGCCAGCAGGACAGGGGGCGCCGCCGGGGAGCTGTTTTTT.

This clonotype has only one observation. The chain recombines TRBV15 with TRBJ2-5; D uncertain. V was cut by 0 bases and J by 1 base, with 12 bases left in between. Germline V gives CDR1 LNHNV, CDR2 YYDKDF (reference sequence). This CDR3 comprises 16 residues. DNA of the CDR3: TGTGCCACCAGCAGAGAGTGGAAACAGCCCCAAGAGACCCAGTACTTC. This codes for CATSREWKQPQETQYF.

The chain recombines TRBV11-2 with TRBJ2-4; tentatively, D is TRBD1 (6 bases). Germline lookup yields CDR1 SGHAT and CDR2 FQNNGV. The CDR3 has 14 amino acids. V gave up 5 bases and J gave up 6 bases, with 14 bases separating them. CDR3 protein: CASSASGVLNIQYF. CDR3 bases: TGTGCCAGCAGCGCTTCAGGGGTTTTAAACATTCAGTACTTC.

The V call is TRBV9, the J call TRBJ1-6; 8 positions agree with TRBD1. The CDR3 totals 15 residues. CDR1 is SGDLS and CDR2 is YYNGEE in the germline V gene. J lost 8 bases, V lost 2 bases, and 6 bases had no gene match. In DNA, the CDR3 is TGTGCCAGCAGCGTCCGACAGGGGTTAGATTCACCCCTCCACTTT. Residues: CASSVRQGLDSPLHF.

V usage is TRBV5-4 and J usage is TRBJ2-3, with D perhaps being TRBD1 or TRBD2 (6 bases each). V was cut by 0 bases and J by 5 bases, with 16 bases left in between. CDR3 size: 16 residues. CDR1 and CDR2 (germline): SGHNT, YYREEE (reference sequence). The DNA for the CDR3 is TGTGCCAGCAGCTTGGCCAGGACGGGGGCGGTAGATACGCAGTATTTT. As protein: CASSLARTGAVDTQYF.

This chain connects TRBV12-3 or TRBV12-4 to TRBJ2-5; tentative D call: TRBD2 (6 bases). Trimming shortened V by 1 base and J by 1 base, and 10 bases separated the two germline ends. The CDR3 is 15 amino acids. The CDR3, as DNA: TGTGCCAGCAGTTTAGATCTAGCGTTCCAAGAGACCCAGTACTTC. This codes for CASSLDLAFQETQYF.

The V call is TRBV18, the J call TRBJ2-7, with D perhaps being TRBD1 or TRBD2 (5 bases each). Trimming took 4 bases from V and 3 from J, leaving 10 bases between them. Germline-derived CDR1 and CDR2 are KGHSH and LQKENI. CDR3 length: 13 amino acids. The CDR3 nucleotides are TGTGCCAGCTCACGGGACGGCCTCTACGAGCAGTACTTC. Protein sequence: CASSRDGLYEQYF. Variable domain in full (rest from reference TRBV18 and TRBJ2-7): NAGVMQNPRHLVRRRGQEARLRCSPMKGHSHVYWYRQLPEEGLKFMVYLQKENIIDESGMPKERFSAEFPKEGPSILRIQQVVRGDSAAYFCASSRDGLYEQYFGPGTRLTVT.

The chain links TRBV7-2 to TRBJ1-6, with TRBD1 matching 8 bases. The CDR3 length is 16 residues. Germline V lookup: CDR1 SGHTA, CDR2 FQGNSA. V shed 5 bases and J 6 bases; nucleotides not matched to a gene: 9. CDR3 nucleotides: TGTGCCAGCAGCATTTCGACGACAGGGGCTAATTCACCCCTCCACTTT. Translated, it gives CASSISTTGANSPLHF.

This rearrangement joins TRBV28 to TRBJ2-5; no definite D call. Deletions cut 6 bases from V and 4 bases from J, with 12 bases between. Per the germline V gene, CDR1 is MDHEN and CDR2 is SYDVKM. The CDR3 spans 13 residues. The chain's CDR3 is CASRRNVLETQYF. The DNA of the CDR3 is TGTGCCAGCAGACGAAATGTGCTAGAGACCCAGTACTTC.

The chain is built from TRBV4-3 and TRBJ2-7; 13 nucleotides align to TRBD2. Germline trimming cut 3 bases from V and 0 bases from J; bases unmatched to any gene: 8. Germline CDR1 reads LGHNA; CDR2 reads YSLEER. The CDR3 contains 18 residues. CDR3 in amino acids: CASSHGLAGATSSYEQYF. CDR3 coding DNA: TGCGCCAGCAGCCATGGACTAGCGGGGGCAACGAGCTCCTACGAGCAGTACTTC.

This clonotype has more than one count but fewer than ten. This chain connects TRBV7-6 to TRBJ1-4; D is unclear. Germline values: CDR1 SGHVS, CDR2 FNYEAQ. The CDR3 sequence is 16 residues long. The germline V and J ends were trimmed by 5 bases and 7 bases, with 20 bases remaining between them. CDR3 nucleotides: TGTGCCAGCAGCCCCCAGCGGGCAGGCCCGCCTGAAAAACTGTTTTTT. This gives the protein CASSPQRAGPPEKLFF.

This clonotype was detected only a few times. Its ends do not fully match the called genes, so a read error is possible. This rearrangement joins TRBV9 to TRBJ2-5; 11 bases map to TRBD2. Germline V gene data show CDR1 as SGDLS and CDR2 as YYNGEE. This CDR3 spans 14 amino acids. As DNA, the CDR3 is TGTGCCAGCAGTGTAGCGGGGGGGCAAGAGACCCAGTACTTC. Translating it yields CASSVAGGQETQYF. Complete variable domain (other parts from reference TRBV9 and TRBJ2-5): DSGVTQTPKHLITATGQRVTLRCSPRSGDLSVYWYQQSLDQGLQFLIQYYNGEERAKGNILERFSAQQFPDLHSELNLSSLELGDSALYFCASSVAGGQETQYFGPGTRLLVL.

The chain employs TRBV12-3 or TRBV12-4 and TRBJ2-7; 9 bases are shared with TRBD1. J lost 6 bases, V lost 5 bases, and 8 bases had no gene match. The CDR3 is 14 residues long. CDR3 amino acids: CASSTGTGYREQYF. In DNA, the CDR3 is TGTGCCAGCAGTACCGGGACAGGGTATCGCGAGCAGTACTTC.

This clonotype has a single count. The chain uses TRBV28 and TRBJ1-2; the match to TRBD1 covers 7 bases. The CDR3 extends over 14 amino acids. CDR1 is MDHEN, CDR2 SYDVKM, per germline. Trimming at V came to 2 bases and at J to 8 bases, leaving 8 bases not matched to a gene. The CDR3: CASSLADRVWGYTF. The CDR3, as DNA: TGTGCCAGCAGTTTAGCTGACAGGGTCTGGGGCTACACCTTC.

The chain links TRBV29-1 to TRBJ2-3; D remains ambiguous. CDR3 length: 13 residues. V lost 0 bases to trimming and J lost 4 bases, with 8 bases between them. CDR1 and CDR2 from the germline V gene are SQVTM and ANQGSEA. The CDR3 reads CSVEDSPPDTQYF. The CDR3, as DNA: TGCAGCGTTGAAGATTCCCCCCCAGATACGCAGTATTTT.

The chain has TRBV7-9 and TRBJ2-4; D is ambiguous. Trimming took 1 base from V and 1 from J, leaving 14 bases between them. Germline CDR1 reads SEHNR; CDR2 reads FQNEAQ (reference sequence). This CDR3 is 17 amino acids long. Written as DNA, the CDR3 is TGTGCCAGCAGCTTAGGGTCAGAAAGCCCGGCCAAAAACATTCAGTACTTC. Its translation: CASSLGSESPAKNIQYF. Based on the CDR3 plus reference TRBV7-9 and TRBJ2-4, the full variable domain is DTGVSQNPRHKITKRGQNVTFRCDPISEHNRLYWYRQTLGQGPEFLTYFQNEAQLEKSRLLSDRFSAERPKGSFSTLEIQRTEQGDSAMYLCASSLGSESPAKNIQYFGAGTRLSVL.